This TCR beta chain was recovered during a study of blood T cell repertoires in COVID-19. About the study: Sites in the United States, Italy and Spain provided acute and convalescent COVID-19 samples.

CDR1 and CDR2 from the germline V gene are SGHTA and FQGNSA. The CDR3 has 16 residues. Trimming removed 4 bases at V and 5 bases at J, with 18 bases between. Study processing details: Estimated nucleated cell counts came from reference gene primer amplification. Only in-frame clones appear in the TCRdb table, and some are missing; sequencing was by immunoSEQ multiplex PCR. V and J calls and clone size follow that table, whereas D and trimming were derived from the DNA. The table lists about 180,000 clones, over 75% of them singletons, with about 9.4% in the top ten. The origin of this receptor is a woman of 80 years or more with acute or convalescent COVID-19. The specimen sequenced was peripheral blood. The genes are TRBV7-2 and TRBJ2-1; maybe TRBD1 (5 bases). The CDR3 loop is CASSSFQGSRHNEQFF. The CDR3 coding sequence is TGTGCCAGCAGCTCTTTTCAGGGCTCAAGGCACAATGAGCAGTTCTTC.